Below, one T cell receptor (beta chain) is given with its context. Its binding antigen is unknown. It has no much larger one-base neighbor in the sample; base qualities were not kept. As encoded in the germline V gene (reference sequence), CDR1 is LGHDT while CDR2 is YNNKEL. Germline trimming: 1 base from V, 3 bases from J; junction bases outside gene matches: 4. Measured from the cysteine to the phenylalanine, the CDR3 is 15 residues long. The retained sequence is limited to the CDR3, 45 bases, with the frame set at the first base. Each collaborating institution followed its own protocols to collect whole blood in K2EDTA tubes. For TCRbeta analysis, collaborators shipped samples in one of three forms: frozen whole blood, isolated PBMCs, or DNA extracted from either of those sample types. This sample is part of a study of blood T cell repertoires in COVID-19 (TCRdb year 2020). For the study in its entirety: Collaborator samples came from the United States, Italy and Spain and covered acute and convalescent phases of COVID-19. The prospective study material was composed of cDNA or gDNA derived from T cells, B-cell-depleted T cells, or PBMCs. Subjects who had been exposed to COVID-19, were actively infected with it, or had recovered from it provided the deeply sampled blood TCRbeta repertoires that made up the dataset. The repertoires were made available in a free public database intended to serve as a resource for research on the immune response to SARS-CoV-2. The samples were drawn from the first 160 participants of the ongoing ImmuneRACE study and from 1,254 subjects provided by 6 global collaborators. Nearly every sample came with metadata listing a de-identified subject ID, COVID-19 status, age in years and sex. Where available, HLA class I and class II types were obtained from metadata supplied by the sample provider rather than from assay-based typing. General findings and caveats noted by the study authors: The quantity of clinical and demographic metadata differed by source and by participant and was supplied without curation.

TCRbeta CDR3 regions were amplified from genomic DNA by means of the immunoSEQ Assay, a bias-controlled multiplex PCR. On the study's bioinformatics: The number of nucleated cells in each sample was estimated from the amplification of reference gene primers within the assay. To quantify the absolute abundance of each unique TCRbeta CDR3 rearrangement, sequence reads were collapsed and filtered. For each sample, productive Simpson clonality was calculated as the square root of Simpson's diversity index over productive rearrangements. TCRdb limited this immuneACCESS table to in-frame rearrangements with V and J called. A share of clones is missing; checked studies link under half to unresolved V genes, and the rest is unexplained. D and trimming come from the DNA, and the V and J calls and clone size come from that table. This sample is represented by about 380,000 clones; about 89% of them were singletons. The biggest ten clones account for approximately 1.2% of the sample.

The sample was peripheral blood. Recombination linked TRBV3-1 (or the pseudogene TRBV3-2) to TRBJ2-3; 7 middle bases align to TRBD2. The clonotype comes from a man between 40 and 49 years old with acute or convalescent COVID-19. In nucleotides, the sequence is TGTGCCAGCAGCCAAGGCGGGAGTGGTACAGATACGCAGTATTTT. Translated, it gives CASSQGGSGTDTQYF.